This entry is about one TCR beta chain. The target antigen is unknown. This entry comes from a study of T cell responses to AZD1222 COVID-19 vaccine. Overall study results and limits: Recipients of AZD1222 seropositive at baseline numbered only 5 to 7. Donors in the cohort were predominantly white British and more often female, and clonal diversity was possibly underestimated.

CDR3 length equals 14 residues. V lost 7 bases, J lost 0 bases, and 4 bases stayed unmatched. CDR1 MNHEY and CDR2 SVGAGI come from the germline V gene. Profiled with immunoSEQ multiplex PCR; TCRdb holds only in-frame clones, not every one. Of 140,000 to 150,000 clones listed, around 94% are singletons. The receptor comes from an adult who had recovered from COVID-19. This rearrangement joins TRBV6-5 to TRBJ2-3, with TRBD2 matching over 7 bases. The source material was peripheral blood, sampled after recovery from COVID-19. The CDR3 DNA is TGTGCCAGCACCTTAGCGGGTAGCACAGATACGCAGTATTTT. This gives the protein CASTLAGSTDTQYF.